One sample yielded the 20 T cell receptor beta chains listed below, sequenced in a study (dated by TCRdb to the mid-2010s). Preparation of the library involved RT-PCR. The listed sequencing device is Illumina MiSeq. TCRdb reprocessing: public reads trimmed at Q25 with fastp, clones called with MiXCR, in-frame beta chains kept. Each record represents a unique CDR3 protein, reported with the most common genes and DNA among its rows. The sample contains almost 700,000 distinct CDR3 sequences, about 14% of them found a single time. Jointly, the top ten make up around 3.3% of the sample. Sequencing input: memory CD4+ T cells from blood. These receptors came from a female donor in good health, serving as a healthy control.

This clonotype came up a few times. The CDR3 bases are TGCGCCAGCAGCCAAGGGGGTCGGGGGGCTAGGAGTGAAAAACTGTTTTTT. Residues: CASSQGGRGARSEKLFF. The chain couples TRBV4-1 to TRBJ1-4, with D tentatively TRBD1 (6 bases). Germline-derived CDR1 and CDR2 are MGHRA and YSYEKL. V lost 1 base and J lost 7, with 19 bases in between. CDR3 length: 17 residues.

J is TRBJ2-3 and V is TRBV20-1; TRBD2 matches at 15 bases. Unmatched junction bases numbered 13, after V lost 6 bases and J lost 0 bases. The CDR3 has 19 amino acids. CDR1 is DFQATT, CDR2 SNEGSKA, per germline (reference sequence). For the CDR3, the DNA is TGCAGTGCACCGGCTTCCGGGACTAGCGGGGGGTTTAGCACAGATACGCAGTATTTT. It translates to CSAPASGTSGGFSTDTQYF.

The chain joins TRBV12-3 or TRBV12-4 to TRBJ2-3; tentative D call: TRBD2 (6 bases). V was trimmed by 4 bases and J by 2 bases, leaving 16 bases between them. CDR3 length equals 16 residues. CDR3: CASSSEAGRPTDTQYF. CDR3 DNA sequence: TGTGCCAGCAGTTCAGAAGCGGGCCGACCCACAGATACGCAGTATTTT.

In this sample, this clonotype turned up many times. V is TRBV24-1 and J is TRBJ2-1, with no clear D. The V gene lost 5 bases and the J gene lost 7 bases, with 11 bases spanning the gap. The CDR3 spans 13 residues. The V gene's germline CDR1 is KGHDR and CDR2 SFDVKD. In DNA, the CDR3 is TGTGCCACCAGTGTGGGTAGCTTAAATGAGCAGTTCTTC. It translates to CATSVGSLNEQFF.

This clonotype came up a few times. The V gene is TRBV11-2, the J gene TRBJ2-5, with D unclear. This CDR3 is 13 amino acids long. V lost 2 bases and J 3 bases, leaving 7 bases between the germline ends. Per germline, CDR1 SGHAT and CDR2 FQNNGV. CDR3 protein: CASSLQQKETQYF. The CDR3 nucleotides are TGTGCCAGCAGCTTACAACAGAAAGAGACCCAGTACTTC.

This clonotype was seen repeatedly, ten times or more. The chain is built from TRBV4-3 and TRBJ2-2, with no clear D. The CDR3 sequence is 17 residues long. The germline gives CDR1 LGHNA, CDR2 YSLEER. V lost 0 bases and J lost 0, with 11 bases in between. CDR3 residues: CASSQDIWTTNTGELFF. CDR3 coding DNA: TGCGCCAGCAGCCAAGATATTTGGACCACGAACACCGGGGAGCTGTTTTTT.

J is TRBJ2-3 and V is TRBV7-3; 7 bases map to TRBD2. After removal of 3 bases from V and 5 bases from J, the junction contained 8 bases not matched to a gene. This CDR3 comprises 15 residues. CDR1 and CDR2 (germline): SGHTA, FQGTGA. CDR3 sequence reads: CASSLSGTRGDTQYF. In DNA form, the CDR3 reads TGTGCCAGCAGCTTGAGCGGGACGCGGGGAGATACGCAGTATTTT.

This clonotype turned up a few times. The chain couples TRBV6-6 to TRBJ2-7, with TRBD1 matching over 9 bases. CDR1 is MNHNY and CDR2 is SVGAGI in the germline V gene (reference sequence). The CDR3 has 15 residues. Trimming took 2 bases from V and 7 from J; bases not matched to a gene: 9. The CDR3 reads CASSYTYGTGNEQYF. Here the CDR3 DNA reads TGTGCCAGCAGTTACACCTACGGGACAGGGAATGAGCAGTACTTC.

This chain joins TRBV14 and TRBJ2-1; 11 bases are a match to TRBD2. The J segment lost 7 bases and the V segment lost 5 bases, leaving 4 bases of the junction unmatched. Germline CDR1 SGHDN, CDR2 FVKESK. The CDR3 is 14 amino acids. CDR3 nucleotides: TGTGCCAGCAGCAAGGGACTAGCGGTAAATGAGCAGTTCTTC. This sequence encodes CASSKGLAVNEQFF.

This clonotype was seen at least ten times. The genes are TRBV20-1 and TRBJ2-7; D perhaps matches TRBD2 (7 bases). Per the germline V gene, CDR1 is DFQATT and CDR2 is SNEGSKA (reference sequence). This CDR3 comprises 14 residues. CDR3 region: CTLRGDTNSYEQYF. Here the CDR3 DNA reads TGCACCCTCCGGGGGGACACAAACTCCTACGAGCAGTACTTC.

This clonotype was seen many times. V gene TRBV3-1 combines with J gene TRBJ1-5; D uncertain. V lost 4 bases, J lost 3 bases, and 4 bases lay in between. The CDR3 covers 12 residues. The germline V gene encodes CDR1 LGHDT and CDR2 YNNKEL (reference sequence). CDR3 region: CASSRDNQPQHF. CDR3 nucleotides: TGTGCCAGCAGCCGCGACAATCAGCCCCAGCATTTT.

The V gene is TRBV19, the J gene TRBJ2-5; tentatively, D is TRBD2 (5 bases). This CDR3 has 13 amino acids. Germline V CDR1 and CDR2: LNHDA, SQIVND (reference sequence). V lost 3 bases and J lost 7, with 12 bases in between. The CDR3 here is CASSIRPAATQYF. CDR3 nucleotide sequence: TGTGCCAGTAGTATTAGGCCAGCGGCGACCCAGTACTTC. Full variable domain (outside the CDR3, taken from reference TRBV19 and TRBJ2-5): DGGITQSPKYLFRKEGQNVTLSCEQNLNHDAMYWYRQDPGQGLRLIYYSQIVNDFQKGDIAEGYSVSREKKESFPLTVTSAQKNPTAFYLCASSIRPAATQYFGPGTRLLVL.

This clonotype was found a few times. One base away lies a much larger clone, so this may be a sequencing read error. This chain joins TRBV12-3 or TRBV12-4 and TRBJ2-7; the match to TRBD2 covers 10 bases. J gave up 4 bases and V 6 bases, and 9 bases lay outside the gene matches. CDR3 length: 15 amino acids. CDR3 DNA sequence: TGTGCCAGCAGCCCTTGGGGTAGCGGGAGGTACGAGCAGTACTTC. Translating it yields CASSPWGSGRYEQYF.

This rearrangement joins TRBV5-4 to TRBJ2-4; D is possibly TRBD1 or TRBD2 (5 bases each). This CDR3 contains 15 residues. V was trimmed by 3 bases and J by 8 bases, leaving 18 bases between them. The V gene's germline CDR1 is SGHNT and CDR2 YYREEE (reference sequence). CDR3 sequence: CASSSGTEGRDIQYF. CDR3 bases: TGTGCCAGCAGCTCCGGGACCGAGGGCCGGGACATTCAGTACTTC.

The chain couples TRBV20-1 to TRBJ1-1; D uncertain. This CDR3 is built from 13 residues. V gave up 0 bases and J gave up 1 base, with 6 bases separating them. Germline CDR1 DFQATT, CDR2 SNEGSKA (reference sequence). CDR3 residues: CSARDRENTEAFF. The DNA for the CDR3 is TGCAGTGCTAGAGACCGAGAGAACACTGAAGCTTTCTTT.

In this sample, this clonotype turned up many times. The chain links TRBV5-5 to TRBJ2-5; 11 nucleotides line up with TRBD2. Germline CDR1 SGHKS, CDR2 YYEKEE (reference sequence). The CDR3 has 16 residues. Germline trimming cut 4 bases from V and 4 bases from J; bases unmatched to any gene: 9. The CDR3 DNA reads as TGTGCCAGCAGCAGCGGTCGTCTAGCGGGAGGAGAGACCCAGTACTTC. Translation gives CASSSGRLAGGETQYF.

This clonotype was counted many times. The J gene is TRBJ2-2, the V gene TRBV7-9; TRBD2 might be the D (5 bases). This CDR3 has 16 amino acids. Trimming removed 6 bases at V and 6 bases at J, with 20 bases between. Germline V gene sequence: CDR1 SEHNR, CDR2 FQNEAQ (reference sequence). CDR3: CASSFGDSLGAGELFF. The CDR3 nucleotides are TGTGCCAGCAGTTTCGGAGACTCCCTGGGAGCCGGGGAGCTGTTTTTT.

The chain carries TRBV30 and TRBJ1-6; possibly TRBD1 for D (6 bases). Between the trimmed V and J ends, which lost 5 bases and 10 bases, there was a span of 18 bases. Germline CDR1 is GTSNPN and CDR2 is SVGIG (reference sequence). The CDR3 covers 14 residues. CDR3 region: CAWGSAGAGSPLHF. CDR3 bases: TGTGCCTGGGGGTCGGCGGGGGCAGGATCACCCCTCCACTTT. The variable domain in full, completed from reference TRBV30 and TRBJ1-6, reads SQTIHQWPATLVQPVGSPLSLECTVEGTSNPNLYWYRQAAGRGLQLLFYSVGIGQISSEVPQNLSASRPQDRQFILSSKKLLLSDSGFYLCAWGSAGAGSPLHFGNGTRLTVT.

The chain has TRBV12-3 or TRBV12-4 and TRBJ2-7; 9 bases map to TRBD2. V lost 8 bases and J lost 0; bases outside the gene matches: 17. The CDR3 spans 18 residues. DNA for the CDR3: TGTGCCAGCGGGGAGGGTGCGGGAGGGCAAAGGAGCTCCTACGAGCAGTACTTC. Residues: CASGEGAGGQRSSYEQYF.

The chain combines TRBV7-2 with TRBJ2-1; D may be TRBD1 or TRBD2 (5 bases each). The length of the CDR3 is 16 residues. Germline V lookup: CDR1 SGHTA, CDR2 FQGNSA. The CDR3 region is CARRLKSGPPYNEQFF. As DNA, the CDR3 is TGTGCTAGACGCCTCAAATCGGGACCACCCTACAATGAGCAGTTCTTC.